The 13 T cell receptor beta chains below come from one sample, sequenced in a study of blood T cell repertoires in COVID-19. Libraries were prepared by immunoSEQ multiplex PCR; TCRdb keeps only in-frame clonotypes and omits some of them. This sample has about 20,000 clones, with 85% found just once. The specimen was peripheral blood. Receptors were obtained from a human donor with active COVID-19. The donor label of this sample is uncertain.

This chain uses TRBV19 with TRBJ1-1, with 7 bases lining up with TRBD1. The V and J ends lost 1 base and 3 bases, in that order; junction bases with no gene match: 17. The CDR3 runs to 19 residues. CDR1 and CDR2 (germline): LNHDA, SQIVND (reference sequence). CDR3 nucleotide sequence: TGTGCCAGTAGTATAGGTAGACAGGGATGGCGAAATGGTGACACTGAAGCTTTCTTT. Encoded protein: CASSIGRQGWRNGDTEAFF. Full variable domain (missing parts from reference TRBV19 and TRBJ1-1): DGGITQSPKYLFRKEGQNVTLSCEQNLNHDAMYWYRQDPGQGLRLIYYSQIVNDFQKGDIAEGYSVSREKKESFPLTVTSAQKNPTAFYLCASSIGRQGWRNGDTEAFFGQGTRLTVV.

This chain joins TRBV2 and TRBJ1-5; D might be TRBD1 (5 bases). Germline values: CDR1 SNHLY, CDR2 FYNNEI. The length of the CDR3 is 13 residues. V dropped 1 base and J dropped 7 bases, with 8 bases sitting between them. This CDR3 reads CASSEGGEQPQHF. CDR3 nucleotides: TGTGCCAGCAGTGAAGGGGGCGAACAGCCCCAGCATTTT.

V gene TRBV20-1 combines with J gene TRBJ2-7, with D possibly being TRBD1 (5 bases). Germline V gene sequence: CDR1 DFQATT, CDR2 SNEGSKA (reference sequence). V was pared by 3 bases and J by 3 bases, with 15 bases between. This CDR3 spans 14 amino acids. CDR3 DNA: TGCAGTGCTAGTATTTTCGGCAGGGACTACGAGCAGTACTTC. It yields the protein CSASIFGRDYEQYF.

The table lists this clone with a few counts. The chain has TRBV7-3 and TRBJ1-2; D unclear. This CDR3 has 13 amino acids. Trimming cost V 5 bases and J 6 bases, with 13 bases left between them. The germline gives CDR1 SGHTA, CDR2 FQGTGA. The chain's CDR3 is CASSPGRENGYTF. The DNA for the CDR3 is TGTGCCAGCAGCCCCGGGCGGGAGAATGGCTACACCTTC.

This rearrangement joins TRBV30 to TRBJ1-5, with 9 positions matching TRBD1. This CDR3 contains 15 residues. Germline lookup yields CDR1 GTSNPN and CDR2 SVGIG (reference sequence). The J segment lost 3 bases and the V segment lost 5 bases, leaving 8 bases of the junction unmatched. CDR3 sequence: CAWASGTGLNQPQHF. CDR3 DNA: TGTGCCTGGGCGAGCGGGACAGGGCTCAATCAGCCCCAGCATTTT.

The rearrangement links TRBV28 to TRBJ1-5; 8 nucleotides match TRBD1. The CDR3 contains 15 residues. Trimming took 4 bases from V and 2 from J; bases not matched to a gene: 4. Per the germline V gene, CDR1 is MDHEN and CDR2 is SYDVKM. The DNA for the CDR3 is TGTGCCAGCAGTTGGACAGGGTCGGGCAATCAGCCCCAGCATTTT. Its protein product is CASSWTGSGNQPQHF.

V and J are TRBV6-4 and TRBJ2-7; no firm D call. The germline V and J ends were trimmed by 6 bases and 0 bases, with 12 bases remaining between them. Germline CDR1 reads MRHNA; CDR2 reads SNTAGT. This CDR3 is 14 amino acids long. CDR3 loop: CASRTLESSYEQYF. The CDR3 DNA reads TGTGCCAGCAGAACTCTTGAGAGCTCCTACGAGCAGTACTTC.

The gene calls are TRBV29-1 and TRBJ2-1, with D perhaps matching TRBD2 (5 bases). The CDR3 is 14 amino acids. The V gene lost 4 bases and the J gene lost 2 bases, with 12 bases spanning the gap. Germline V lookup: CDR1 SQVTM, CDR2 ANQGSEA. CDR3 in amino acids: CSVAGVSTYNEQFF. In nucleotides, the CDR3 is TGCAGCGTTGCCGGGGTTAGTACCTACAATGAGCAGTTCTTC.

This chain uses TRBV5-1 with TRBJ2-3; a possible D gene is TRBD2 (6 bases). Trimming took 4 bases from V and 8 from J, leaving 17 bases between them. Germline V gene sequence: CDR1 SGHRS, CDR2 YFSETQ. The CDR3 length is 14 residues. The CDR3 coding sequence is TGCGCCAGCAGCCCCGAGACTAGTTCAGCTACGCAGTATTTT. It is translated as CASSPETSSATQYF.

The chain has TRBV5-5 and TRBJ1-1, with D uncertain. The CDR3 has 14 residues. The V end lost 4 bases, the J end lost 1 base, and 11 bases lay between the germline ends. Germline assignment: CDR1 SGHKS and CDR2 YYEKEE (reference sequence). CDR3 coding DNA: TGTGCCAGCAGCCTTAGGGCGGGGAACACTGAAGCTTTCTTT. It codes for CASSLRAGNTEAFF.

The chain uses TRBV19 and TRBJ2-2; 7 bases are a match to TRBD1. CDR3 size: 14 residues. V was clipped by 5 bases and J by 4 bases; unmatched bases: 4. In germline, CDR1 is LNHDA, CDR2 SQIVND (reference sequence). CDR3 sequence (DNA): TGTGCCAGTAGTCTTACAGGGGCCACCGGGGAGCTGTTTTTT. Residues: CASSLTGATGELFF.

In nucleotides, the CDR3 is TGTGCCATCAGGTTGGGAGGGGACACTGAAGCTTTCTTT. This gives the protein CAIRLGGDTEAFF. The chain combines TRBV10-3 with TRBJ1-1; a possible D gene is TRBD1 (5 bases). The CDR3 has 13 amino acids. The V gene lost 6 bases and the J gene lost 3 bases, with 11 bases spanning the gap. Germline CDR1 is ENHRY and CDR2 is SYGVKD.

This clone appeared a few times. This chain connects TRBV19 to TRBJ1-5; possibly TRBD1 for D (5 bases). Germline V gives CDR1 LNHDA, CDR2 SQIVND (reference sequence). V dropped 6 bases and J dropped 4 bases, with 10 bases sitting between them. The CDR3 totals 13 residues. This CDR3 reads CASRQTGNQPQHF. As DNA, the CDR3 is TGTGCCAGTAGACAAACAGGAAATCAGCCCCAGCATTTT.